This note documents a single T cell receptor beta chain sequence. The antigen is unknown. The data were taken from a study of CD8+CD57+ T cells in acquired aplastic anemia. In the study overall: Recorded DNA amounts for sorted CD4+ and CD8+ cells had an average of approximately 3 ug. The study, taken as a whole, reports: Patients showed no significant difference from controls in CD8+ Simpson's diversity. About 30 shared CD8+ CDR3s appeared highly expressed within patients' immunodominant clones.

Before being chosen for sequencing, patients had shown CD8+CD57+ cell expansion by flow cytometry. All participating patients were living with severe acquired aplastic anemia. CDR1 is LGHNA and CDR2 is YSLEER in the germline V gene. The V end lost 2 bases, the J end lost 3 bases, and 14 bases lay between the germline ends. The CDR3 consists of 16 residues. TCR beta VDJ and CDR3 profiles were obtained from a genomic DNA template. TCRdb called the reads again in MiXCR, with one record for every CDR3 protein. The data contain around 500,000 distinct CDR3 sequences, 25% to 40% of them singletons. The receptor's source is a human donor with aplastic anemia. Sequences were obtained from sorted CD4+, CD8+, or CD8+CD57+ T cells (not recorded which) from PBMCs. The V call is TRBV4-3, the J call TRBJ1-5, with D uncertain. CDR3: CASSQFRGQDNQPQHF. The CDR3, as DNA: TGCGCCAGCAGCCAATTCAGAGGCCAGGACAATCAGCCCCAGCATTTT.